This T cell receptor (beta chain) was observed in a study of Graves' ophthalmopathy and Graves' hyperthyroidism. Enrollment excluded any patients with other autoimmune diseases, uncontrolled infections, pregnancy or lactation. Findings of the study overall: Most clonotypes expanded in thyroid above 0.001 frequency were present in blood too.

This clonotype was observed many times. Antigen specificity is unknown. An end of the junction differs from the germline gene, which may be a read error. Amplified TCR beta CDR3 regions were obtained using RNA transcripts as template. Scientists carried out first-round RT-PCR using HTBI primers and then a second-round multiplex PCR. TCRdb fed the multiplex PCR reads into MiXCR, producing one record per CDR3 protein. The sample carries about 740,000 distinct CDR3 sequences, 40% recorded once. The CDR3 loop spans 14 amino acids. Per the germline V gene, CDR1 is SEHNR and CDR2 is FQNEAQ (reference sequence).

V and J are TRBV7-9 and TRBJ2-7, with 9 nucleotides matching TRBD1. The sequencing input was peripheral blood. The origin of this receptor is an adult man with Graves' ophthalmopathy. The chain's CDR3 is CASSLVGQGGARIF. As DNA, the CDR3 is TGTGCCAGCAGCTTAGTGGGACAGGGTGGCGCGCGGATCTTC.